These 15 T cell receptor beta chains share one sample of origin, sequenced in a study of cytomegalovirus exposure and HLA in healthy donors. The study ran its PCR with 60 Vbeta and 13 Jbeta primers. Sequencing used immunoSEQ multiplex PCR; TCRdb keeps in-frame clones, though not all of them. This repertoire shows fewer than 120,000 clones, over 60% found once; its top ten account for roughly 2.9%. The specimen was PBMCs. The receptors were sampled from a woman aged 60 to 75 in good health and CMV-seropositive.

The chain has TRBV7-3 and TRBJ2-3; 8 bases agree with TRBD2. V was clipped by 2 bases and J by 0 bases; unmatched bases: 7. There are 17 residues in the CDR3. Per the germline V gene, CDR1 is SGHTA and CDR2 is FQGTGA. The CDR3 region is CASSLSRGTRSTDTQYF. In DNA, the CDR3 is TGTGCCAGCAGCTTATCTCGAGGGACTAGAAGCACAGATACGCAGTATTTT.

This clone appeared once. The gene calls are TRBV9 and TRBJ2-2; D call uncertain. The CDR3 contains 18 residues. Germline V gives CDR1 SGDLS, CDR2 YYNGEE. V shed 0 bases and J shed 1 base, with 16 bases lying between them. The CDR3 here is CASSVVGRPRLNTGELFF. CDR3 in DNA: TGTGCCAGCAGCGTAGTGGGCAGACCGCGTTTGAACACCGGGGAGCTGTTTTTT.

On this clone itself: The junction differs from germline at one of its ends, possibly a read error. This chain links TRBV2 with TRBJ1-2, with 8 bases matching TRBD1. From germline, CDR1 is SNHLY and CDR2 FYNNEI. The CDR3 contains 14 residues. The CDR3 DNA is TGTGCCAGCAGGGATCGGACAGGGCTCTATGGCTGCACCTTC. Its protein product is CASRDRTGLYGCTF.

The J gene is TRBJ2-2, the V gene TRBV7-6; a weak D match, TRBD1 (5 bases). CDR1 SGHVS and CDR2 FNYEAQ come from the germline V gene. The CDR3 contains 14 residues. Between the trimmed V and J ends, which lost 5 bases and 8 bases, there was a span of 15 bases. CDR3 region: CASSPEASGGELFF. The CDR3 nucleotides read TGTGCCAGCAGCCCAGAGGCGTCAGGGGGGGAGCTGTTTTTT.

V gene TRBV9 combines with J gene TRBJ1-2; no definite D call. V shed 0 bases and J shed 4 bases, with 7 bases lying between them. This CDR3 spans 13 amino acids. Germline V CDR1 and CDR2: SGDLS, YYNGEE. The DNA for the CDR3 is TGTGCCAGCAGCGTAGGGAGTAGCTATGGCTACACCTTC. Translating gives CASSVGSSYGYTF.

As concerns this clone: The sample carries other DNA sequences with the same CDR3. The V and J genes are TRBV29-1 and TRBJ2-7; a possible D gene is TRBD2 (6 bases). V was shortened by 3 bases and J by 2 bases, with 11 bases between the two germline ends. This CDR3 is 13 amino acids long. In germline, CDR1 is SQVTM, CDR2 ANQGSEA. The CDR3 spells CSVESGSPYEQYF. The CDR3 nucleotides read TGCAGCGTTGAGAGCGGGTCCCCCTACGAGCAGTACTTC.

The chain links TRBV29-1 to TRBJ2-5; weak D call: TRBD2 (6 bases). Germline lookup yields CDR1 SQVTM and CDR2 ANQGSEA. Trimming took 3 bases from V and 3 from J, leaving 17 bases between them. This CDR3 contains 15 residues. DNA for the CDR3: TGCAGCGTTGAGAGGGGCGGGGTTTGGGAAGAGACCCAGTACTTC. Translating gives CSVERGGVWEETQYF.

The J gene is TRBJ1-1, the V gene TRBV18, with D maybe TRBD1 (5 bases). Trimming pared 3 bases from V and 5 bases from J, leaving 19 bases between. CDR1 KGHSH and CDR2 LQKENI come from the germline V gene. This CDR3 region has 16 residues. CDR3 sequence reads: CASSPYVGQGRTEAFF. CDR3 nucleotide sequence: TGTGCCAGCTCACCTTACGTGGGGCAGGGTCGGACTGAAGCTTTCTTT. Together with reference TRBV18 and TRBJ1-1, the CDR3 gives the full variable domain: NAGVMQNPRHLVRRRGQEARLRCSPMKGHSHVYWYRQLPEEGLKFMVYLQKENIIDESGMPKERFSAEFPKEGPSILRIQQVVRGDSAAYFCASSPYVGQGRTEAFFGQGTRLTVV.

The V and J genes are TRBV6-1 and TRBJ2-3; maybe TRBD1 (5 bases). Germline CDR1 reads MNHNS; CDR2 reads SASEGT. V shed 6 bases and J shed 1 base, with 8 bases lying between them. This CDR3 comprises 13 residues. CDR3 DNA: TGTGCCAGCAGGACACAGGGCACAGATACGCAGTATTTT. Its translation is CASRTQGTDTQYF.

The rearrangement uses TRBV5-1 and TRBJ1-2; 7 bases line up with TRBD1. Germline values: CDR1 SGHRS, CDR2 YFSETQ. The CDR3 covers 15 residues. The trim removed 0 bases at V and 4 bases at J, leaving 6 bases unmatched. DNA of the CDR3: TGCGCCAGCAGCTTGGCGGGGGACAGAATCTATGGCTACACCTTC. Translation gives CASSLAGDRIYGYTF.

The V and J genes are TRBV30 and TRBJ1-5; D may be TRBD1 (6 bases). Between the trimmed V and J ends, which lost 3 bases and 3 bases, there was a span of 15 bases. Germline CDR1 reads GTSNPN; CDR2 reads SVGIG (reference sequence). This CDR3 comprises 15 residues. CDR3 sequence reads: CAWSGTLGANQPQHF. CDR3 sequence (DNA): TGTGCCTGGAGCGGGACCTTGGGGGCCAATCAGCCCCAGCATTTT.

The chain couples TRBV7-3 to TRBJ1-1, with 7 bases that match TRBD1. V lost 5 bases, J lost 4 bases, and 4 bases stayed unmatched. CDR3 size: 13 residues. Germline-derived CDR1 and CDR2 are SGHTA and FQGTGA. The CDR3 nucleotides are TGTGCCAGCAGCACGCGGGACAGCACTGAAGCTTTCTTT. It is translated as CASSTRDSTEAFF.

V is TRBV18 and J is TRBJ2-2; 7 bases fit TRBD1. Germline V gene sequence: CDR1 KGHSH, CDR2 LQKENI. The CDR3 extends over 17 amino acids. V was clipped by 8 bases and J by 0 bases; unmatched bases: 12. The CDR3 loop reads CASAGQAKGTNTGELFF. CDR3 coding DNA: TGTGCCAGCGCTGGACAGGCAAAGGGGACGAACACCGGGGAGCTGTTTTTT.

CDR3 protein: CASSFSGLPGNEQFF. As DNA, the CDR3 is TGTGCCAGCAGCTTCTCGGGACTCCCTGGCAATGAGCAGTTCTTC. The rearrangement uses TRBV7-2 and TRBJ2-1, with a weak D call TRBD2 (6 bases). CDR1 and CDR2 (germline): SGHTA, FQGNSA. Trimming shortened V by 3 bases and J by 6 bases, and 15 bases separated the two germline ends. The CDR3 is made up of 15 amino acids.

This chain links TRBV5-1 with TRBJ2-3; TRBD2 matches 11 bases. The CDR3 totals 15 residues. CDR1 is SGHRS and CDR2 is YFSETQ in the germline V gene. V lost 0 bases and J lost 8; bases outside the gene matches: 5. Here the CDR3 DNA reads TGCGCCAGCAGCTTGGAGGGACTAGCGGTTGGTACGCAGTATTTT. Residues: CASSLEGLAVGTQYF.